Sequencing of this T cell receptor beta chain was carried out in a study of a mutant IDH1 vaccine in newly diagnosed glioma. Background on the study: Patients in the study were vaccinated eight times, receiving shots in weeks 1, 3, 5, 7, 11, 15, 19 and 23. Patients were pretreated with radiotherapy, temozolomide, or both, mostly both.

As regards this clone: As yet, its antigen is unknown.

TCRdb's copy holds only in-frame clones and misses some; the assay was immunoSEQ multiplex PCR. The sample yields fewer than 30,000 clones, about three quarters seen once. With V trimmed by 2 bases and J by 7 bases, 6 bases remained unmatched. Germline CDR1 reads SGHTA; CDR2 reads FQGNSA. The CDR3 sequence is 15 residues long. Time point specified: week 5, during vaccination. Vaccinated patients received 300 ug of mutant IDH1 20-mer peptide per dose, with topical imiquimod. The chain combines TRBV7-2 with TRBJ2-2; 8 bases agree with TRBD1. The sequences come from PBMCs, collected from a glioma patient whose treatment included an IDH1 peptide vaccine. The receptor was derived from a middle-aged man with glioma. In DNA, the CDR3 is TGTGCCAGCAGCTTATTCTTACAGGGGGGCGGGGAGCTGTTTTTT. Translating it yields CASSLFLQGGGELFF.